This T cell receptor beta chain emerged from a study of neurological immune-mediated disorders. Findings of the study overall: None of the CDR3 amino acid sequences of expanded clones recurred across subjects, suggesting private repertoires in all groups.

In its sample, this clonotype was seen many times. As yet, its antigen is unknown. The CDR3 is made up of 14 amino acids. In germline, CDR1 is MNHEY, CDR2 SMNVEV (reference sequence). The V and J ends lost 6 bases and 2 bases, in that order; junction bases with no gene match: 5. Synthesis of cDNA used 5'RACE (with 10-nucleotide random UMIs). TCRdb used MiXCR to reprocess the 5' RACE reads, holding one entry per CDR3 protein. The sample lists roughly 20,000 distinct CDR3 sequences; around 15% were seen once. This receptor was obtained from a woman aged 18-29 years with multiple sclerosis. Sequencing was done on a sample of CD8+ T cells from blood. The chain has TRBV27 and TRBJ2-7; 9 nucleotides match TRBD1. The CDR3 nucleotides read TGTGCCAGCAGGCCGGGACAGGGCCCCTACGAGCAGTACTTC. It translates to CASRPGQGPYEQYF.